The rows below give T cell receptor beta chains drawn from one sample of a study of T cells after yellow fever vaccination. TCRdb fed the 5' RACE reads into MiXCR, producing one record per CDR3 protein. The data contain roughly 340,000 distinct CDR3 sequences, 8.7% of them seen just once; the ten biggest clones take up more than 15%. The starting material was PBMCs, obtained on the day of the first yellow fever vaccination. These TCRs come from a man younger than 35 who received the YFV17D yellow fever vaccine. Both conserved end residues are part of each CDR3. Fields, in order: V gene, J gene, CDR3 protein.

V: TRBV11-2; J: TRBJ2-3; CDR3: CASTPGSKLNTQYF
V: TRBV24-1; J: TRBJ2-7; CDR3: CATSTGLAPYEQYF
V: TRBV10-3; J: TRBJ2-7; CDR3: CAISGGLAMNYEQYF
V: TRBV20-1; J: TRBJ2-1; CDR3: CSAIRGLYNEQFF
V: TRBV2; J: TRBJ2-3; CDR3: CASTAGGVRTDTQYF
V: TRBV27; J: TRBJ2-2; CDR3: CASSLSGRNTGELFF
V: TRBV11-2; J: TRBJ2-3; CDR3: CANADGRRGDTQYF
V: TRBV6-5; J: TRBJ2-6; CDR3: CASSYNAGANVLTF
V: TRBV20-1; J: TRBJ1-2; CDR3: CSAKWGHGYTF
V: TRBV5-1; J: TRBJ2-3; CDR3: CASSLAPSGETDTQYF
V: TRBV6-5; J: TRBJ1-6; CDR3: CASWRYNSPLHF
V: TRBV27; J: TRBJ2-6; CDR3: CASTNSGANVLTF
V: TRBV7-3; J: TRBJ2-1; CDR3: CASSLGGDEQFF
V: TRBV4-1; J: TRBJ1-5; CDR3: CASSQGQAPNQPQHF
V: TRBV7-9; J: TRBJ2-1; CDR3: CASSFGGAGARNEQFF
V: TRBV7-2; J: TRBJ2-5; CDR3: CASSLNTGKETQYF
V: TRBV6-1; J: TRBJ1-4; CDR3: CASSPPGLEKLFF